The 21 T cell receptor beta chains given below trace back to one sample, sequenced in a study of blood T cell repertoires in COVID-19. Method: immunoSEQ multiplex PCR; TCRdb's copy keeps in-frame clones and lacks some. Among about 390,000 clones listed, around 87% were seen once. What was sequenced was peripheral blood. Receptor source: a woman aged 60-75 years with COVID-19, enrolled during active disease.

The chain joins TRBV6-1 to TRBJ2-3; 10 bases map to TRBD2. With 3 bases clipped from V and 4 bases from J, the junction kept 19 bases outside the gene matches. The germline V gene has CDR1 MNHNS and CDR2 SASEGT. The CDR3 length is 20 residues. Here the CDR3 reads CASSEGSLAGVLIVSDTQYF. DNA of the CDR3: TGTGCCAGCAGTGAGGGGAGTCTAGCGGGGGTCCTCATCGTTTCAGATACGCAGTATTTT.

This clone was counted a few times. The V and J genes are TRBV2 and TRBJ2-1; 9 nucleotides line up with TRBD1. This CDR3 has 14 amino acids. V lost 7 bases and J lost 10; bases outside the gene matches: 11. From germline, CDR1 is SNHLY and CDR2 FYNNEI. CDR3 loop: CASKQGQGLGEQFF. DNA for the CDR3: TGTGCCAGCAAGCAGGGACAGGGCCTAGGAGAGCAGTTCTTC.

V gene TRBV21-1 combines with J gene TRBJ2-1; the tabulated D call, TRBD2, remains unverified against the DNA. TRBV21-1 is a recognized pseudogene. There are 13 residues in the CDR3. CDR3 in DNA: TGTGCCAGCAGCCCCCGGACTGGACGAGAGCAGTTCTTC. Amino acids: CASSPRTGREQFF.

The chain has TRBV5-1 and TRBJ1-2; D uncertain. The CDR3 runs 13 residues. Germline V gene lookup returns CDR1 SGHRS and CDR2 YFSETQ. V was cut by 0 bases and J by 3 bases, with 6 bases left in between. The CDR3 nucleotides read TGCGCCAGCAGCTTGGTCCCAGACTATGGCTACACCTTC. Translation: CASSLVPDYGYTF.

Only one count was recorded for this clone. This chain joins TRBV3-1 (or the pseudogene TRBV3-2) and TRBJ2-3; 8 nucleotides align to TRBD2. The CDR3 covers 15 residues. CDR1 and CDR2 from the germline V gene are LGHDT and YNNKEL (reference sequence). V was pared by 4 bases and J by 3 bases, with 6 bases of the junction left unmatched. The CDR3 DNA follows: TGTGCCAGCAGCCCCTGGGCGGGGGGTACAGATACGCAGTATTTT. The encoded protein is CASSPWAGGTDTQYF.

The V and J genes are TRBV6-6 and TRBJ1-2; 8 bases agree with TRBD1. CDR3 length: 16 amino acids. Trimming removed 2 bases from V and 3 bases from J; junction bases left unmatched: 8. Per the germline V gene, CDR1 is MNHNY and CDR2 is SVGAGI (reference sequence). This CDR3 is CASSYVRTGSDYGYTF. The CDR3 DNA reads as TGTGCCAGCAGTTACGTCCGGACAGGGTCGGACTATGGCTACACCTTC.

This clone was counted once. This sequence joins TRBV3-1 (or the pseudogene TRBV3-2) and TRBJ1-5, with a possible D match to TRBD1 (6 bases). Trimming left V 5 bases short and J 1 base short, with 18 bases between. Germline V CDR1 and CDR2: LGHDT, YNNKEL (reference sequence). The CDR3 has 17 amino acids. CDR3 bases: TGTGCCAGCAGCTTCAGCCCGGGGGGGCTGAGCAATCAGCCCCAGCATTTT. Its translation is CASSFSPGGLSNQPQHF.

J is TRBJ1-1 and V is TRBV2; D gene uncertain. The CDR3 loop spans 14 amino acids. The V gene's germline CDR1 is SNHLY and CDR2 FYNNEI. V was pared by 7 bases and J by 3 bases, with 15 bases between. CDR3 protein: CASITPGADTEAFF. CDR3 sequence (DNA): TGTGCCAGCATAACCCCCGGAGCGGACACTGAAGCTTTCTTT.

This clone occurred once. The J gene is TRBJ2-7, the V gene TRBV14, with 9 bases lining up with TRBD2. With 2 bases clipped from V and 2 bases from J, the junction kept 1 base outside the gene matches. CDR3 length equals 14 residues. Germline CDR1 and CDR2: SGHDN and FVKESK. The CDR3 sequence: CASSQLAGTYEQYF. In nucleotides, the CDR3 is TGTGCCAGCAGCCAACTAGCGGGGACCTACGAGCAGTACTTC.

The rearrangement joins TRBV27 to TRBJ1-4, with D uncertain. In germline, CDR1 is MNHEY, CDR2 SMNVEV (reference sequence). Between the trimmed V and J ends, which lost 5 bases and 8 bases, there was a span of 18 bases. CDR3 length: 15 residues. CDR3 region: CASSPTYGEREKLFF. CDR3 in DNA: TGTGCCAGCAGTCCAACGTACGGGGAGAGGGAAAAACTGTTTTTT.

The V call is TRBV7-2, the J call TRBJ2-3; the match to TRBD2 covers 9 bases. V lost 1 base to trimming and J lost 8 bases; unmatched junction nucleotides: 10. The germline gives CDR1 SGHTA, CDR2 FQGNSA. The CDR3 runs to 16 residues. The CDR3 sequence: CASSLDRGSGGSTQYF. The CDR3, as DNA: TGTGCCAGCAGCTTAGATCGGGGTAGCGGGGGCTCTACGCAGTATTTT.

The chain uses TRBV6-4 and TRBJ2-7, with 7 nucleotides matching TRBD1. The CDR3 length is 15 residues. The trim removed 5 bases at V and 4 bases at J, leaving 11 bases unmatched. The germline CDR1 and CDR2 sequences are MRHNA and SNTAGT. CDR3 amino acids: CASSIETGIGYEQYF. The CDR3 DNA follows: TGTGCCAGCAGTATAGAGACAGGGATAGGTTACGAGCAGTACTTC.

This clone was recorded once. The V gene is TRBV5-1, the J gene TRBJ1-6, with a tentative D call TRBD1 (6 bases). This CDR3 spans 16 amino acids. V dropped 4 bases and J dropped 6 bases, with 17 bases sitting between them. Germline CDR1 is SGHRS and CDR2 is YFSETQ. CDR3 nucleotides: TGCGCCAGCAGCCCGCTCGGGGGGCAGGCTAATTCACCCCTCCACTTT. It is translated as CASSPLGGQANSPLHF.

The J gene is TRBJ1-2, the V gene TRBV7-2; TRBD1 agrees at 9 bases. This CDR3 has 13 amino acids. Germline V gene data show CDR1 as SGHTA and CDR2 as FQGNSA. The V segment lost 6 bases and the J segment 8 bases; nucleotides outside the gene matches: 7. The CDR3: CASSFGTGQGYTF. CDR3 coding DNA: TGTGCCAGCAGTTTTGGGACAGGGCAGGGCTACACCTTC.

The chain joins TRBV5-1 to TRBJ2-1; the D is unclear. Germline loops: CDR1 SGHRS, CDR2 YFSETQ. The V end was cut by 2 bases, the J end by 0 bases, with 9 bases between. CDR3 size: 15 residues. CDR3 coding DNA: TGCGCCAGCAGCTTCCAGTTCAGCTCCTACAATGAGCAGTTCTTC. Protein: CASSFQFSSYNEQFF.

The chain combines TRBV5-1 with TRBJ2-1; D remains ambiguous. V lost 0 bases, J lost 9 bases, and 13 bases lay in between. The CDR3 sequence is 14 residues long. CDR1 and CDR2 (germline): SGHRS, YFSETQ. For the CDR3, the DNA is TGCGCCAGCAGCTTGGACACCCCTTATGGTGAGCAGTTCTTC. It is translated as CASSLDTPYGEQFF.

The gene calls are TRBV7-3 and TRBJ1-2; 10 bases map to TRBD1. The junction had 3 bases not matched to a gene; V was cut back by 5 bases and J by 0 bases. This CDR3 is built from 15 residues. Per the germline V gene, CDR1 is SGHTA and CDR2 is FQGTGA. CDR3 in DNA: TGTGCCAGCAGCGTCGACAGGGGGCCTAACTATGGCTACACCTTC. It translates to CASSVDRGPNYGYTF.

The chain combines TRBV28 with TRBJ1-2; maybe TRBD1 (5 bases). Germline loops: CDR1 MDHEN, CDR2 SYDVKM. The CDR3 spans 13 residues. Trimming took 1 base from V and 8 from J, leaving 11 bases between them. CDR3 amino acids: CASSLSDTRGYTF. DNA for the CDR3: TGTGCCAGCAGTTTATCGGACACAAGGGGCTACACCTTC.

The rearrangement uses TRBV6-9 and TRBJ1-5; D is unclear. With 4 bases removed from V and 0 bases from J, the gap between germline ends came to 10 bases. CDR1 is MNHGY, CDR2 SVAAGI, per germline. The length of the CDR3 is 15 residues. CDR3 sequence reads: CASSWNSLSNQPQHF. In nucleotides, the CDR3 is TGTGCCAGCAGTTGGAACAGTCTTAGCAATCAGCCCCAGCATTTT.

The V and J genes are TRBV2 and TRBJ1-5; D is ambiguous. Looked up from germline, CDR1 is SNHLY and CDR2 is FYNNEI. V was cut by 1 base and J by 0 bases, with 19 bases left in between. This CDR3 has 19 amino acids. CDR3 nucleotide sequence: TGTGCCAGCAGTGAAGGTCCCGTGGGCTACCCCTATAGCAATCAGCCCCAGCATTTT. Its protein is CASSEGPVGYPYSNQPQHF. Variable domain in full (rest from reference TRBV2 and TRBJ1-5): EPEVTQTPSHQVTQMGQEVILRCVPISNHLYFYWYRQILGQKVEFLVSFYNNEISEKSEIFDDQFSVERPDGSNFTLKIRSTKLEDSAMYFCASSEGPVGYPYSNQPQHFGDGTRLSIL.

The chain recombines TRBV4-1 with TRBJ2-7; 7 bases fit TRBD2. CDR3 size: 15 residues. Germline CDR1 is MGHRA and CDR2 is YSYEKL. V was clipped by 1 base and J by 0 bases; unmatched bases: 3. The CDR3 DNA reads as TGCGCCAGCAGCCAAGTGAGGACTAGCTCCTACGAGCAGTACTTC. Translated, it gives CASSQVRTSSYEQYF.